The T cell receptor (beta chain) under discussion was sequenced for a study of T cell repertoires in cytomegalovirus infection (dated by TCRdb to between 2019 and 2020). Background for the entire study: Peptide stimulations targeted recently identified HLA-C-restricted CMV epitopes, whose presentation resists viral immunomodulation, together with well-studied HLA-B-restricted epitopes. Donor HLA type was relevant to the analysis, as public TCR beta signatures indicated carriage of CMV infection together with the matching HLA type. Findings and caveats that apply to the study as a whole: In both this cohort and an independent cohort of more than 350 donors, the cumulative frequency of public TCR beta family members distinguished carriers of CMV infection plus the relevant HLA type. The ex vivo response was dominated by HLA-C-restricted CMV-specific TCR beta clonotypes, which also provided the single most frequent clonotype in two of eight donors.

A distance of 9 bases separates the germline ends of V and J, which lose 4 bases and 0 bases respectively. The germline V gene sets CDR1 to MNHEY and CDR2 to SVGAGI. Counted from cysteine to phenylalanine, this CDR3 has 14 amino acids. The only DNA kept is the CDR3, 42 bases in frame from the first base. TCRdb names Illumina HiSeq 1500 as the instrument used. TCRdb trimmed public reads at Q25 via fastp, called clones via MiXCR and kept in-frame beta chains. Each entry is one CDR3 protein sequence, shown with its most common DNA and genes. Present in this sample are about 890,000 distinct CDR3 sequences, approximately 32% of which were seen just once. Around 15% of the sample goes to the ten largest clones. Only a few counts were recorded for this clonotype. Its antigen target is currently unknown. No base qualities exist here, and no much larger clone lies one base off it. The treatment or condition label of this sample denotes: in vitro stimulation with specific CMV peptide epitopes to enrich CMV-specific T cells.

This clonotype was sampled from a human donor in good health (CMV status not recorded). Some clones in this sample may be carry-over from other donors' samples. The specimen comprised cultured CD8+ T cells from PBMCs, sampled from culture after CMV antigen stimulation. The rearranged segments are TRBV6-5 and TRBJ2-5, with no D gene named confidently. The nucleotides read TGTGCCAGCAGTTGGATCACTCACCAAGAGACCCAGTACTTC. It specifies CASSWITHQETQYF.